The 18 T cell receptor beta chains reported below all come from one sample, sequenced in a study of Tregs in tolerant kidney transplant recipients. The nonmyeloablative bone marrow transplants came from related graft donors, with transient mixed chimerism. TCRdb's table, derived via immunoSEQ multiplex PCR, lists solely in-frame clones and lacks some. The sample spans 9,900 or so clones; the ten largest clones claim roughly 25%. The source material was CD8+ T cells from blood (PBMCs), sampled 24 months after the transplant. The source is a human patient who received a combined kidney and bone marrow transplant. Among the T cells, some may be from the graft donor.

To note about this clone: The read ends 3 residues shy of where the CDR3 ends; the end is completed using the germline J gene. V is TRBV7-8 and J is TRBJ1-2; unclear D gene. The CDR3 runs 12 residues. V was pared by 4 bases and J by 7 bases, with 10 bases between. CDR1 and CDR2 from the germline V gene are SGHVS and FQNEAQ. Here the CDR3 reads CASSSDRGGYTF. CDR3 DNA, as far as it was read: TGTGCCAGCAGCTCGGACCGGGGTGGC.

On this clone: The CDR3 goes on 3 residues after the read ends, and that part is filled in from the germline J gene. The chain is built from TRBV2 and TRBJ2-7; 7 nucleotides agree with TRBD1. In germline, CDR1 is SNHLY, CDR2 FYNNEI. CDR3 length: 14 residues. With 5 bases clipped from V and 0 bases from J, the junction kept 4 bases outside the gene matches. The CDR3 DNA, read in part, is TGTGCCAGCAGTTTCGACAGGGTCTCCTACGAG. It encodes CASSFDRVSYE. The full CDR3 protein reads CASSFDRVSYEQYF.

A note on this clone: Coverage ceases 3 residues before the CDR3 finishes, and the germline J gene fills in the end. The chain combines TRBV7-2 with TRBJ1-2; the D gene is possibly TRBD1 (6 bases). The V end was cut by 5 bases, the J end by 7 bases, with 11 bases between. The CDR3 is made up of 12 amino acids. Germline V lookup: CDR1 SGHTA, CDR2 FQGNSA. Incomplete CDR3 DNA: TGTGCCAGCAGCATTCTCAGGGGTGGC. This encodes CASSILRGG. The full CDR3 reads CASSILRGGYTF. The full variable domain, with the rest looked up from reference TRBV7-2 and TRBJ1-2, is GAGVSQSPSNKVTEKGKDVELRCDPISGHTALYWYRQSLGQGLEFLIYFQGNSAPDKSGLPSDRFSAERTGGSVSTLTIQRTQQEDSAVYLCASSILRGGYTFGSGTRLTVV.

As concerns this clone: The read falls 3 residues short of the CDR3 end, and the missing part is taken from the germline J gene. The rearrangement uses TRBV29-1 and TRBJ2-3; 9 bases are a match to TRBD1. The CDR3 covers 14 residues. The J segment lost 6 bases and the V segment lost 5 bases, leaving 9 bases of the junction unmatched. Germline-derived CDR1 and CDR2 are SQVTM and ANQGSEA. The CDR3 is CSVNAGQGTDTQYF. CDR3 DNA (partial): TGCAGCGTTAATGCTGGACAGGGGACGGATACG.

A word on this clone: The read falls 3 residues short of the CDR3 end, and the missing part is taken from the germline J gene. The rearrangement uses TRBV7-9 and TRBJ1-1; D unresolved. This CDR3 region has 13 residues. V was cut by 4 bases and J by 6 bases, with 12 bases left in between. In germline, CDR1 is SEHNR, CDR2 FQNEAQ (reference sequence). The sequenced part of the CDR3 DNA is TGTGCCAGCAGCTCACGTCTTACAGCTGAA. Translating it yields CASSSRLTAE. The entire CDR3 is CASSSRLTAEAFF.

In the case of this clone: The read terminates 3 residues before the CDR3 end, so the remaining end is supplied by the germline J gene. This chain joins TRBV2 and TRBJ1-1, with a weak D call TRBD1 (5 bases). The CDR3 covers 13 residues. Trimming shortened V by 6 bases and J by 4 bases, and 12 bases separated the two germline ends. Per the germline V gene, CDR1 is SNHLY and CDR2 is FYNNEI. CDR3 protein: CASRADSGTEAFF. The CDR3 DNA, read in part, is TGTGCCAGCAGGGCCGACAGTGGCACTGAA.

Regarding this clone: The CDR3 end falls 3 residues outside the read, so it is completed with the germline J gene. This chain connects TRBV30 to TRBJ2-7, with TRBD2 matching over 11 bases. There are 18 residues in the CDR3. Trimming took 3 bases from V and 4 from J; bases not matched to a gene: 17. CDR1 is GTSNPN, CDR2 SVGIG, per germline (reference sequence). The CDR3 protein is CAWRGIAKRGTSGYEQYF. The sequenced CDR3 bases are TGTGCCTGGAGGGGGATAGCCAAGAGGGGGACTAGCGGATACGAG.

Comment on this clone: The read terminates 3 residues before the CDR3 end, so the remaining end is supplied by the germline J gene. The chain joins TRBV7-9 to TRBJ1-1, with 7 positions matching TRBD1. V shed 5 bases, J shed 1 base, and the junction held 4 bases outside the gene matches. Germline assignment: CDR1 SEHNR and CDR2 FQNEAQ (reference sequence). The CDR3 length is 14 residues. CDR3 DNA (partial): TGTGCCAGCAGCCTCACAGGGGCGAACACTGAA. Its translation: CASSLTGANTE. The full CDR3 is CASSLTGANTEAFF.

About this clone itself: Read coverage stops 3 residues before the CDR3 terminus; the germline J gene supplies the remainder. The gene calls are TRBV5-1 and TRBJ2-1, with D perhaps TRBD2 (6 bases). The germline V and J ends were trimmed by 1 base and 0 bases, with 11 bases remaining between them. This CDR3 comprises 16 residues. Per germline, CDR1 SGHRS and CDR2 YFSETQ. Incomplete CDR3 DNA: TGCGCCAGCAGCTTGAATAGCGGCAGCTCCTACAATGAG. Translating gives CASSLNSGSSYNE. The CDR3 in full is CASSLNSGSSYNEQFF.

The CDR3 spells CASSNRGPRETQYF. The DNA read from the CDR3 is TGTGCCAGTAGTAATAGGGGTCCACGAGAGACC. The chain links TRBV19 to TRBJ2-5, with a tentative D call TRBD1 (5 bases). Read coverage stops 3 residues before the CDR3 terminus; the germline J gene supplies the remainder. Trimming removed 4 bases from V and 4 bases from J, with 13 bases in between. Germline assignment: CDR1 LNHDA and CDR2 SQIVND (reference sequence). This CDR3 is 14 amino acids long.

To note about this clone: The read terminates 3 residues before the CDR3 end, so the remaining end is supplied by the germline J gene. The rearrangement uses TRBV7-3 and TRBJ2-1; TRBD2 matches 7 bases. The V gene end was trimmed by 2 bases and the J gene end by 6 bases; junction bases not matched to a gene: 13. The CDR3 loop spans 17 amino acids. Germline V gives CDR1 SGHTA, CDR2 FQGTGA. The CDR3 sequence: CASSLERRGSVRNEQFF. The part of the CDR3 DNA that was read is TGTGCCAGCAGCTTAGAGAGGCGCGGGAGTGTACGCAATGAG.

Points on this clone: With the read ending 3 residues before the CDR3 end, the germline J gene is used to fill in that end. The chain uses TRBV19 and TRBJ2-5, with TRBD1 identical over 10 bases. Germline V lookup: CDR1 LNHDA, CDR2 SQIVND (reference sequence). V was clipped by 5 bases and J by 5 bases; unmatched bases: 5. This CDR3 region has 14 residues. The sequenced part of the CDR3 DNA is TGTGCCAGTAGTCGGGACAGGGGACGTGAGACC. Protein sequence: CASSRDRGRET. The CDR3 in its entirety is CASSRDRGRETQYF.

Comment on this clone: The CDR3 end falls 3 residues outside the read, so it is completed with the germline J gene. The chain links TRBV5-1 to TRBJ2-7; D perhaps matches TRBD1 (6 bases). The CDR3 runs to 14 residues. The ends were cut back, 0 bases at V and 2 bases at J, with 9 bases in the middle. Germline V gene data show CDR1 as SGHRS and CDR2 as YFSETQ. Incomplete CDR3 DNA: TGCGCCAGCAGCTTGGGTAGGGACACCTACGAG. Translating it yields CASSLGRDTYE. In full, the CDR3 is CASSLGRDTYEQYF.

On this clone itself: The CDR3 end is not reached by the read, which stops 3 residues before it; the germline J gene fills it in. The chain combines TRBV20-1 with TRBJ2-1; 7 bases match TRBD2. Germline-derived CDR1 and CDR2 are DFQATT and SNEGSKA (reference sequence). V shed 5 bases and J 0 bases; nucleotides not matched to a gene: 10. The CDR3 has 16 amino acids. CDR3 protein: CSAQGGEVSSYNEQFF. The sequenced part of the CDR3 DNA is TGCAGTGCTCAGGGAGGGGAGGTAAGCTCCTACAATGAG.

On this clone itself: The observed sequence ends 3 residues before the CDR3 terminus, with the missing tail filled in from the germline J gene. J is TRBJ2-2 and V is TRBV2; no definite D call. From germline, CDR1 is SNHLY and CDR2 FYNNEI. The CDR3 is made up of 14 amino acids. The germline V and J ends were trimmed by 2 bases and 6 bases, with 10 bases remaining between them. CDR3 bases read: TGTGCCAGCAGTGAAAGGGCCTTACCCGGGGAG. This sequence encodes CASSERALPGE. The CDR3 in its entirety is CASSERALPGELFF.

Comments on this clone: Read sequence stops 3 residues before the CDR3 end, and the germline J gene provides the missing end. The chain links TRBV20-1 to TRBJ2-7, with 13 bases fitting TRBD2. In germline, CDR1 is DFQATT, CDR2 SNEGSKA (reference sequence). The trim removed 3 bases at V and 4 bases at J, leaving 3 bases unmatched. The CDR3 loop spans 14 amino acids. The CDR3 sequence is CSASALAGGYEQYF. The covered CDR3 bases are TGCAGTGCTAGTGCACTAGCGGGAGGGTACGAG.

With regard to this clone: The CDR3 is cut off 3 residues early in the read; its end comes from the germline J gene. The V and J genes are TRBV19 and TRBJ2-2; D remains ambiguous. Germline CDR1 reads LNHDA; CDR2 reads SQIVND (reference sequence). The CDR3 covers 12 residues. Trimming removed 1 base at V and 7 bases at J, with 4 bases between. The part of the CDR3 DNA that was read is TGTGCCAGTAGTATAGGCGTCGGGGAG. It codes for CASSIGVGE. Given in full, the CDR3 is CASSIGVGELFF.

With respect to this clone: The CDR3 is cut off 3 residues early in the read; its end comes from the germline J gene. This rearrangement joins TRBV5-1 to TRBJ2-1; 9 bases are a match to TRBD2. This CDR3 spans 18 amino acids. Trimming took 4 bases from V and 4 from J; bases not matched to a gene: 15. CDR1 and CDR2 from the germline V gene are SGHRS and YFSETQ. The CDR3 DNA, read in part, is TGCGCCAGCAGCGGAACGACTAGCGGCAGAGTAGGGTACAATGAG. It yields the protein CASSGTTSGRVGYNE. In full, the CDR3 reads CASSGTTSGRVGYNEQFF.